The clone carrying this TCR beta chain was picked up many times. The data belong to a study of blood T cell repertoires in COVID-19. About the study: Samples representing acute and convalescent COVID-19 were sourced from the United States, Italy and Spain.

The repertoire was sequenced with immunoSEQ multiplex PCR; TCRdb's copy has only in-frame clones and lacks some. The table includes roughly 150,000 clones, 65% to 85% detected once. The germline V gene has CDR1 MNHEY and CDR2 SVGAGI. The CDR3 sequence is 12 residues long. The chain uses TRBV6-5 and TRBJ1-2; perhaps TRBD1 as D (5 bases). Sequencing was carried out using peripheral blood. This TCR was recovered from a woman of 80 years or more with acute or convalescent COVID-19. Here the CDR3 reads CASLGASEDYTF. The CDR3 DNA reads TGTGCTTCTCTTGGGGCATCCGAAGACTACACCTTC.